Described below is a single T cell receptor beta chain sequence and its context. Its antigen is still unknown. The V end was cut by 0 bases, the J end by 5 bases, with 8 bases between. The CDR3 is 13 amino acids. Germline assignment: CDR1 SGHRS and CDR2 YFSETQ. This specimen belongs to a study of Ad26.COV2.S vaccination and SARS-CoV-2 variants. Study at large: As a participant in COV1001, the donor was in the Ad26.COV2.S trial arm. Ad26.COV2.S shots went into the muscle once or twice, 56 days apart. The study's findings and limits: Total responses of T cells may have been underestimated by the analyses of TCR breadth and depth.

Treatment denoted: 19 received Ad26.COV2.S at low or high dose, single or two shots; roughly five received placebo; per-sample allocation not given. Specimen acquisition occurred on day 63 following the initial vaccine or placebo injection. Clones were read by immunoSEQ multiplex PCR, and TCRdb kept only the in-frame ones, dropping some. Here the sample spans 350,000 to 500,000 clones, around 91% being singletons. The sequencing here drew on peripheral blood, taken in a trial of Ad26.COV2.S vaccine versus placebo. The gene calls are TRBV5-1 and TRBJ1-1; no clear D. The TCR sequence derives from a person between 18 and 65 years old who received the Ad26.COV2.S COVID-19 vaccine or a placebo. Written as DNA, the CDR3 is TGCGCCAGCAGCTTGGAAGTAAGTACTGAAGCTTTCTTT. Its protein product is CASSLEVSTEAFF.